This TCR beta chain was sequenced in a study of blood T cell repertoires in COVID-19. The protocol was immunoSEQ multiplex PCR, while the TCRdb copy is restricted to in-frame clones and leaves out a portion. The sample includes around 220,000 clones, around 86% of them seen just once. The length of the CDR3 is 15 residues. The ends lost 6 bases at V and 5 bases at J; junction bases unmatched: 9. Per germline, CDR1 MNHEY and CDR2 SVGAGI. V and J are TRBV6-5 and TRBJ1-5; 8 bases are shared with TRBD1. The source is a woman over 75 with COVID-19, enrolled during active disease. Sequencing input: peripheral blood. CDR3 protein: CASRSRQGFYQPQHF. The CDR3 DNA is TGTGCCAGCAGAAGCAGACAGGGGTTCTATCAGCCCCAGCATTTT.